The 21 T cell receptor beta chains below all came from one sample that was sequenced in a study of T cells after yellow fever vaccination. TCRdb re-analysed the 5' RACE reads in MiXCR, keeping a single row per CDR3 protein. Of about 32,000 distinct CDR3 sequences listed, roughly a tenth are singletons. The sequencing used PBMCs, either bulk or a sorted T-cell subset (CD4+, CD8+, memory, or dextramer-sorted; not recorded which), collected less than 18 days after the first yellow fever vaccination. The receptors come from a man aged 18 to 30 who received the YFV17D yellow fever vaccine.

This clonotype occurred many times. V and J are TRBV30 and TRBJ1-2; D remains unclear. Germline V CDR1 and CDR2: GTSNPN, SVGIG (reference sequence). V was pared by 8 bases and J by 0 bases, with 13 bases between. CDR3 size: 13 residues. DNA for the CDR3: TGTGCCAGACGGAGGGAATCTAACTATGGCTACACCTTC. Its translation is CARRRESNYGYTF.

This clonotype was counted ten times or more. The V and J genes are TRBV19 and TRBJ2-3, with TRBD1 matching over 7 bases. The V gene end was trimmed by 6 bases and the J gene end by 6 bases; junction bases not matched to a gene: 12. This CDR3 spans 15 amino acids. Germline lookup yields CDR1 LNHDA and CDR2 SQIVND (reference sequence). The chain's CDR3 is CASSPSSRGSDTQYF. The CDR3 DNA is TGTGCCAGTAGCCCGAGTAGCAGGGGGTCGGATACGCAGTATTTT.

This clonotype was detected only a few times. J is TRBJ2-5 and V is TRBV15, with TRBD1 identical over 8 bases. CDR1 LNHNV and CDR2 YYDKDF come from the germline V gene (reference sequence). The CDR3 runs 16 residues. The J segment lost 5 bases and the V segment lost 0 bases, leaving 8 bases of the junction unmatched. CDR3 loop: CATSRDSGGAGETQYF. The DNA for the CDR3 is TGTGCCACCAGCAGAGATTCAGGGGGCGCCGGGGAGACCCAGTACTTC.

In this sample, this clonotype turned up many times. The DNA for the CDR3 is TGTGCCAGCAGCCAGGTCCCGTACACCGGGGAGCTGTTTTTT. Protein sequence: CASSQVPYTGELFF. The chain links TRBV7-9 to TRBJ2-2; D gene uncertain. With 5 bases removed from V and 3 bases from J, the gap between germline ends came to 10 bases. This CDR3 is 14 amino acids long. Germline V lookup: CDR1 SEHNR, CDR2 FQNEAQ (reference sequence).

This clonotype has a count of ten or more. The chain is built from TRBV28 and TRBJ2-7; the D gene is possibly TRBD1 (6 bases). The CDR3 runs 14 residues. CDR1 is MDHEN and CDR2 is SYDVKM in the germline V gene. V was pared by 5 bases and J by 0 bases, with 11 bases between. CDR3 nucleotide sequence: TGTGCCAGCAGTGGGGGCGGCAGCTCCTACGAGCAGTACGTC. As protein: CASSGGGSSYEQYV.

This clonotype has ten or more counts. The chain is built from TRBV28 and TRBJ2-7, with D possibly matching TRBD2 (6 bases). This CDR3 is built from 14 residues. Trimming shortened V by 5 bases and J by 3 bases, and 14 bases separated the two germline ends. The germline V gene has CDR1 MDHEN and CDR2 SYDVKM. CDR3 in amino acids: CASSLFGGNYEQYV. In nucleotides, the CDR3 is TGTGCCAGCAGTCTCTTCGGGGGTAACTACGAGCAGTACGTC.

This clonotype was seen ten or more times. V is TRBV10-3 and J is TRBJ2-5; weak D call: TRBD1 (5 bases). In germline, CDR1 is ENHRY, CDR2 SYGVKD. The germline V and J ends were trimmed by 0 bases and 4 bases, with 9 bases remaining between them. This CDR3 is 14 amino acids long. In DNA, the CDR3 is TGTGCCATCAGTGAGTCGGTGCAGGGAGAGACCCAGTACTTC. It yields the protein CAISESVQGETQYF.

The table lists this clonotype with many counts. The V gene is TRBV12-3 or TRBV12-4, the J gene TRBJ1-5, with TRBD1 as a possible D gene (5 bases). The V gene lost 4 bases and the J gene lost 7 bases, with 8 bases spanning the gap. This CDR3 is built from 12 residues. The CDR3 DNA reads as TGTGCCAGCAGTTGGACAAGCCAGCCCCAGCATTTT. Residues: CASSWTSQPQHF.

This clonotype was seen many times. The V call is TRBV15, the J call TRBJ2-5; either TRBD1 or TRBD2 may fit D (6 bases each). This CDR3 has 13 amino acids. Per germline, CDR1 LNHNV and CDR2 YYDKDF (reference sequence). The V end lost 3 bases, the J end lost 5 bases, and 10 bases lay between the germline ends. CDR3 region: CATSSLGGETQYF. The CDR3 DNA reads as TGTGCCACCAGCAGTTTAGGGGGGGAGACCCAGTACTTC.

The table lists this clonotype with many counts. This sequence joins TRBV20-1 and TRBJ2-6; possibly TRBD1 for D (5 bases). Germline assignment: CDR1 DFQATT and CDR2 SNEGSKA (reference sequence). Deletions cut 6 bases from V and 4 bases from J, with 13 bases between. This CDR3 is built from 14 residues. CDR3 sequence reads: CSARQSLGANVLTF. The DNA for the CDR3 is TGCAGTGCAAGACAGTCGCTCGGGGCCAACGTCCTGACTTTC.

This clonotype was seen ten or more times. The chain couples TRBV6-1 to TRBJ1-4; 7 nucleotides agree with TRBD1. Germline CDR1 MNHNS, CDR2 SASEGT. The ends lost 8 bases at V and 8 bases at J; junction bases unmatched: 17. The CDR3 is made up of 16 amino acids. Here the CDR3 DNA reads TGTGCCAGCGGAAGACAGGGCGGGATCGATGAGGAAAAACTGTTTTTT. Its translation is CASGRQGGIDEEKLFF.

This clonotype was seen at least ten times. The J gene is TRBJ2-3, the V gene TRBV29-1; D may be TRBD2 (5 bases). The CDR3 contains 13 residues. Trimming shortened V by 8 bases and J by 3 bases, and 15 bases separated the two germline ends. Germline CDR1 reads SQVTM; CDR2 reads ANQGSEA. The CDR3 bases are TGCAGCCCCCGGGCTTCGGGGACAGATACGCAGTATTTT. Translation gives CSPRASGTDTQYF.

This clonotype was recorded only once. A single base separates this from a much larger clone, so it may be a read error. V and J are TRBV20-1 and TRBJ1-1; D perhaps matches TRBD1 (6 bases). V was cut by 5 bases and J by 8 bases, with 15 bases left in between. The CDR3 has 12 amino acids. Germline CDR1 is DFQATT and CDR2 is SNEGSKA (reference sequence). The CDR3 bases are TGCAGTGCTCAACAGGGTTTTAAAGAAGCTTTCTTT. Translation gives CSAQQGFKEAFF.

This clonotype has a count of ten or more. In this CDR3 the conserved last residue, phenylalanine or tryptophan, is missing, so a read error is likely. The DNA is omitted, as the CDR3 cannot be located on it reliably, and the CDR3 follows TCRdb's listing. The chain links TRBV30 to TRBJ2-1; the D segment call TRBD2 is taken from the table without a DNA check. The CDR3 is 15 residues long, ends included. CDR1 is GTSNPN and CDR2 is SVGIG in the germline V gene (reference sequence). The CDR3 region is CAWSVQRGGLAPVSI.

There are many counts of this clonotype. The V gene is TRBV12-3 or TRBV12-4, the J gene TRBJ2-5, with D unresolved. Deletions cut 6 bases from V and 4 bases from J, with 9 bases between. CDR3 size: 12 residues. The CDR3 loop is CASSLSIETQYF. CDR3 nucleotides: TGTGCCAGCAGCCTCAGTATAGAGACCCAGTACTTC.

This clonotype was seen repeatedly, ten times or more. The genes are TRBV3-1 and TRBJ1-3; perhaps TRBD1 as D (5 bases). V shed 0 bases and J shed 6 bases, with 15 bases lying between them. The CDR3 loop spans 16 amino acids. Germline assignment: CDR1 LGHDT and CDR2 YNNKEL (reference sequence). CDR3 sequence reads: CASSQEGRGAENTIYF. The CDR3 DNA is TGTGCCAGCAGCCAAGAGGGTAGGGGCGCCGAAAACACCATATATTTT.

This clonotype was counted many times. DNA for the CDR3: TGTGCCATCAGTGGTGGGACAGGGGGAGCAATGAACACTGAAGCTTTCTTT. It translates to CAISGGTGGAMNTEAFF. V gene TRBV10-3 combines with J gene TRBJ1-1, with 11 nucleotides matching TRBD1. J gave up 0 bases and V 4 bases, and 7 bases lay outside the gene matches. The CDR3 is 17 residues long. Germline assignment: CDR1 ENHRY and CDR2 SYGVKD.

This clonotype appeared many times. The chain combines TRBV4-1 with TRBJ1-1; perhaps TRBD1 as D (6 bases). The ends were cut back, 5 bases at V and 10 bases at J, with 23 bases in the middle. Germline V gene sequence: CDR1 MGHRA, CDR2 YSYEKL. The CDR3 contains 15 residues. CDR3 bases: TGCGCCAGCAGCATAAACAGGGTCGGGAGACCTGGAGCTTTCTTT. Its protein product is CASSINRVGRPGAFF.

This clonotype has a count of ten or more. The V gene is TRBV12-3 or TRBV12-4, the J gene TRBJ2-3; tentatively, D is TRBD1 or TRBD2 (5 bases each). The CDR3 length is 12 residues. Trimming removed 6 bases at V and 4 bases at J, with 8 bases between. The chain's CDR3 is CASRTGPDTQYF. CDR3 coding DNA: TGTGCCAGCAGGACGGGGCCAGATACGCAGTATTTT.

This clonotype was observed once. The junction and the germline gene differ at one end; a read error may be behind it. The chain joins TRBV20-1 to TRBJ2-3; 8 positions match TRBD1. The CDR3 contains 14 residues. In germline, CDR1 is DFQATT, CDR2 SNEGSKA (reference sequence). The CDR3 nucleotides are TGCAGTGCTGGAGATCCAGGGGGCACTGATACGCAGTATTTT. Translating it yields CSAGDPGGTDTQYF.

This clonotype was observed at least ten times. As DNA, the CDR3 is TGTGCCAGCAGCTTAGGTGGGGGGAACTCCTATAATTCACCCCTCCACTTT. Encoded protein: CASSLGGGNSYNSPLHF. The gene calls are TRBV7-2 and TRBJ1-6, with D tentatively TRBD1 (5 bases). The germline V gene has CDR1 SGHTA and CDR2 FQGNSA. The germline V and J ends were trimmed by 1 base and 0 bases, with 10 bases remaining between them. The CDR3 runs 17 residues.